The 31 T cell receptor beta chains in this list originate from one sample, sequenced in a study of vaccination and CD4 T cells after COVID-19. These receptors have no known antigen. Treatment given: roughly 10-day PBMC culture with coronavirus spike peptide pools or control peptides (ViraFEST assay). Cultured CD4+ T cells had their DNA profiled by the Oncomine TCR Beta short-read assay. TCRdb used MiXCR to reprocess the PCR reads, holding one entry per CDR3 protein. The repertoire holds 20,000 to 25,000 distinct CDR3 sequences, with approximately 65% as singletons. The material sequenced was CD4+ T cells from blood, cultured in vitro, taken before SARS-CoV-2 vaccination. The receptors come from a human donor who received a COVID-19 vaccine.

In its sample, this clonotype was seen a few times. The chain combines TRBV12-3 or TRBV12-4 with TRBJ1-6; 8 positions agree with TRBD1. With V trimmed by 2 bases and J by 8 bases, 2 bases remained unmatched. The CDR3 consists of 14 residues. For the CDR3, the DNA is TGTGCCAGCAGTTTACAACAGGGGGATTCACCCCTCCACTTT. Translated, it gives CASSLQQGDSPLHF.

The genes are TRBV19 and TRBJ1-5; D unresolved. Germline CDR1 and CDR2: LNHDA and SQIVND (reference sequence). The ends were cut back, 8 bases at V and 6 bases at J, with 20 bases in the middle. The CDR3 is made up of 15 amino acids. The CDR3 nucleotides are TGTGCCAGTGATCACAGACTGAGGGTTTCTCAGCCCCAGCATTTT. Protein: CASDHRLRVSQPQHF. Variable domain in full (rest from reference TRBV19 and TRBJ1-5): DGGITQSPKYLFRKEGQNVTLSCEQNLNHDAMYWYRQDPGQGLRLIYYSQIVNDFQKGDIAEGYSVSREKKESFPLTVTSAQKNPTAFYLCASDHRLRVSQPQHFGDGTRLSIL.

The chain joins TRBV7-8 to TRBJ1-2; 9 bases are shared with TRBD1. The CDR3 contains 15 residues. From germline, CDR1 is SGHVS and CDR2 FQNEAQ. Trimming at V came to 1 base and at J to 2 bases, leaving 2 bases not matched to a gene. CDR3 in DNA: TGTGCCAGCAGCTTAGGGACAGGGGAGAACTATGGCTACACCTTC. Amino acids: CASSLGTGENYGYTF.

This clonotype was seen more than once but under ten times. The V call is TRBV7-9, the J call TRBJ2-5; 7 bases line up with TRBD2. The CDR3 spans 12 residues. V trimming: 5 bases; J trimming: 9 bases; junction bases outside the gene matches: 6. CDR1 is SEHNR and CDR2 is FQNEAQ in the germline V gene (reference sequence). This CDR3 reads CASSTGLVAQYF. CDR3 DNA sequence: TGTGCCAGCAGCACCGGACTAGTGGCCCAGTACTTC. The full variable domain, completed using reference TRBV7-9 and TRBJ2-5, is DTGVSQNPRHKITKRGQNVTFRCDPISEHNRLYWYRQTLGQGPEFLTYFQNEAQLEKSRLLSDRFSAERPKGSFSTLEIQRTEQGDSAMYLCASSTGLVAQYFGPGTRLLVL.

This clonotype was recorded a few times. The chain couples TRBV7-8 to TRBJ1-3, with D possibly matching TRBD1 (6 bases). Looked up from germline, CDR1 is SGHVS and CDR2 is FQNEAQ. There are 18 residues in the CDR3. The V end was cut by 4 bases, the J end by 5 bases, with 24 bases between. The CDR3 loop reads CASSSGPAGTLIRNTIYF. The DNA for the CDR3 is TGTGCCAGCAGCTCGGGGCCAGCCGGGACACTCATTCGAAACACCATATATTTT.

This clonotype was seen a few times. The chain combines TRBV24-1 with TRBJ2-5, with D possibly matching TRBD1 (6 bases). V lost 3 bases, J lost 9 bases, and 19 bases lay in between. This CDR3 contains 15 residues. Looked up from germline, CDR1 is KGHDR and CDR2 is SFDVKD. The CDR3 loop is CATSDARDNLRAQYF. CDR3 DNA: TGTGCCACCAGTGATGCCAGGGACAACCTCCGGGCCCAGTACTTC.

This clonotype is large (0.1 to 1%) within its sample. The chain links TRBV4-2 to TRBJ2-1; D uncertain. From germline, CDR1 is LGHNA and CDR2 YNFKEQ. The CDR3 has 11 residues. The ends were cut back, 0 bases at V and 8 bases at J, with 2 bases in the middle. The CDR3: CASSQEDEQFF. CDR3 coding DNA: TGTGCCAGCAGCCAAGAGGATGAGCAGTTCTTC.

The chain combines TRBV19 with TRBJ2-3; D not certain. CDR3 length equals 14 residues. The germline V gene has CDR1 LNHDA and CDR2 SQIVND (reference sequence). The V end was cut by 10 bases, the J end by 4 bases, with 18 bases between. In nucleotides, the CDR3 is TGTGCCACTTCACCGGGTCGGAGCGCAGATACGCAGTATTTT. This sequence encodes CATSPGRSADTQYF.

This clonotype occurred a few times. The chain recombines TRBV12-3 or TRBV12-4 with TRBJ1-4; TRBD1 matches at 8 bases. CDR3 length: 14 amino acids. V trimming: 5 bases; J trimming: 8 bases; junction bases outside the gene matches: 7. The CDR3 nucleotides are TGTGCCAGCAGTCGGACAGGGTTGGAGGAAAAACTGTTTTTT. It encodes CASSRTGLEEKLFF.

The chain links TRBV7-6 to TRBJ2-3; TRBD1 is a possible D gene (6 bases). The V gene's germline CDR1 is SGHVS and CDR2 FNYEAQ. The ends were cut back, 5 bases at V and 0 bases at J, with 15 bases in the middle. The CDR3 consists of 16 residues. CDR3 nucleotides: TGTGCCAGCAGCGCCAACAGGGAAGCTAGCACAGATACGCAGTATTTT. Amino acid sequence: CASSANREASTDTQYF.

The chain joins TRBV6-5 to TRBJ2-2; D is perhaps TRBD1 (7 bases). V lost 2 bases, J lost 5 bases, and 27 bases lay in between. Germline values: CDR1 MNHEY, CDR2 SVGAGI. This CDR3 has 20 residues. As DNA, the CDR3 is TGTGCCAGCAGTTACCATGCGGGGCGGTACAGGGGACGGGGGACCGGGGAGCTGTTTTTT. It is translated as CASSYHAGRYRGRGTGELFF.

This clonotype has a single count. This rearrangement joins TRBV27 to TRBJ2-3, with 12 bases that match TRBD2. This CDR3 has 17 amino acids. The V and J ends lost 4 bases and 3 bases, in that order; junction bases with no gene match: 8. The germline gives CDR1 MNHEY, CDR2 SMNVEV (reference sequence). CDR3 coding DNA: TGTGCCAGCAGTTACGGACTAGCGGGGAGGTGGACAGATACGCAGTATTTT. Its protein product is CASSYGLAGRWTDTQYF.

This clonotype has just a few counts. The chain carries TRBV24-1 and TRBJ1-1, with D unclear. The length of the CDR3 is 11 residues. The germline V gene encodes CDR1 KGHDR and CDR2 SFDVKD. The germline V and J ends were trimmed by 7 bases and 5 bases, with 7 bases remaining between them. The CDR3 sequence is CATRVGTEAFF. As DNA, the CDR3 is TGTGCCACCAGGGTAGGGACTGAAGCTTTCTTT.

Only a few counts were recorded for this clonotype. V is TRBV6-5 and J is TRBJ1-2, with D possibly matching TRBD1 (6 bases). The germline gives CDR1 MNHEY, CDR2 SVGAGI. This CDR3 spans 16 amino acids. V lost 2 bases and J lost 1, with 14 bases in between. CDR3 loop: CASSYIGGHLNYGYTF. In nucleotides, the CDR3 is TGTGCCAGCAGTTACATTGGGGGGCATCTTAACTATGGCTACACCTTC.

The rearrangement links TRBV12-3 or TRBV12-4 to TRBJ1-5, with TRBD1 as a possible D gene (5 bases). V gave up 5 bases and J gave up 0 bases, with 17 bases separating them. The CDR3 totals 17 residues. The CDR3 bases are TGTGCCAGCAGTCTACAACTGACAGAATATAGCAATCAGCCCCAGCATTTT. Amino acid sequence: CASSLQLTEYSNQPQHF.

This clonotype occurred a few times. CDR3 DNA: TGTGCCAGCAGCCATCAAGAGACCCAGTACTTC. This translates into CASSHQETQYF. This chain joins TRBV27 and TRBJ2-5; D remains unclear. Germline V gene data show CDR1 as MNHEY and CDR2 as SMNVEV (reference sequence). The CDR3 is 11 residues long. V shed 6 bases and J shed 2 bases, with 4 bases lying between them.

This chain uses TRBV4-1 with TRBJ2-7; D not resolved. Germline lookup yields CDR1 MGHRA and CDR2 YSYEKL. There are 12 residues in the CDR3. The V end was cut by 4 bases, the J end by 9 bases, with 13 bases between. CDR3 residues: CASSPPGDRQYF. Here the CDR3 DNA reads TGCGCCAGCAGCCCTCCTGGAGATCGGCAGTACTTC.

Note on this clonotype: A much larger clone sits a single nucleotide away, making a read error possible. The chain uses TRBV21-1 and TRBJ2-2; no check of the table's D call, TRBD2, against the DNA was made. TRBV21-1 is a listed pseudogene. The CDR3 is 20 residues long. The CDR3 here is CAGSKSGPRGGGTLAGELFF. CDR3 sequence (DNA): TGTGCCGGCAGCAAATCAGGGCCTCGCGGGGGGGGAACCCTGGCCGGGGAGCTGTTTTTT.

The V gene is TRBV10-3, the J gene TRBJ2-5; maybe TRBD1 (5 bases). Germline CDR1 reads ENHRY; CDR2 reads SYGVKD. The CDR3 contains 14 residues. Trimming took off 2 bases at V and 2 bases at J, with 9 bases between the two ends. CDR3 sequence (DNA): TGTGCCATCAGTGAGGGACAAGCACAAGAGACCCAGTACTTC. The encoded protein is CAISEGQAQETQYF.

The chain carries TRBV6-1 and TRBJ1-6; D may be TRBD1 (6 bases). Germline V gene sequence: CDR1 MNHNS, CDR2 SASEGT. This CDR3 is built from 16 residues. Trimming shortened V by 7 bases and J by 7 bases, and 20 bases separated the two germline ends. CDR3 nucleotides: TGTGCCAGCATACTATCCGGGACACAAAGAAATTCACCCCTCCACTTT. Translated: CASILSGTQRNSPLHF.

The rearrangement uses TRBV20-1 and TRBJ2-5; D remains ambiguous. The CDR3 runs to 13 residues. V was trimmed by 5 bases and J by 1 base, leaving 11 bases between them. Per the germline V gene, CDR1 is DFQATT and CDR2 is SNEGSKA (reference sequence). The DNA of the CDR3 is TGCAGTGCTTATTCTCCTAGCCAAGAGACCCAGTACTTC. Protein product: CSAYSPSQETQYF.

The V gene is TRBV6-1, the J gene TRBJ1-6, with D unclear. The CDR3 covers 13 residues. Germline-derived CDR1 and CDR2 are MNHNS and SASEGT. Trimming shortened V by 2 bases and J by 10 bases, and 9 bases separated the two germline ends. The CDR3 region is CASSEYQVSPLHF. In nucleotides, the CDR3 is TGTGCCAGCAGTGAATATCAGGTCTCACCCCTCCACTTT.

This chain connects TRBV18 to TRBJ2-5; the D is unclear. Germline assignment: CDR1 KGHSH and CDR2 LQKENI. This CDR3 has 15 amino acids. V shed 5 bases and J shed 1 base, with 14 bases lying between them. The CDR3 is CASSSETGPQETQYF. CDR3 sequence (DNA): TGTGCCAGCTCATCCGAGACTGGGCCCCAAGAGACCCAGTACTTC.

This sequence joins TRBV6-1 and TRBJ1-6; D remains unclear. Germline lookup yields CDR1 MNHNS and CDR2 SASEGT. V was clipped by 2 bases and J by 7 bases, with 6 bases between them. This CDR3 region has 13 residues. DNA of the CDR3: TGTGCCAGCAGTGAACTGACGAATTCACCCCTCCACTTT. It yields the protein CASSELTNSPLHF.

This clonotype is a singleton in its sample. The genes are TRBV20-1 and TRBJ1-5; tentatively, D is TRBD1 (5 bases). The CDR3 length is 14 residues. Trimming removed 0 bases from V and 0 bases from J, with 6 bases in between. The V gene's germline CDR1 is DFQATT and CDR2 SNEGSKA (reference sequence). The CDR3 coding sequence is TGCAGTGCTAGAGACAGGGATAGCAATCAGCCCCAGCATTTT. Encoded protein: CSARDRDSNQPQHF.

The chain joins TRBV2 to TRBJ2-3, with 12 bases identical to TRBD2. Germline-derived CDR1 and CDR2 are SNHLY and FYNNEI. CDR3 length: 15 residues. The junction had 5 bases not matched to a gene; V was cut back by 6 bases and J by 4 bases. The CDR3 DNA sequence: TGTGCCAGCAGGAAGACTAGCGGGGGTGCAGATACGCAGTATTTT. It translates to CASRKTSGGADTQYF.

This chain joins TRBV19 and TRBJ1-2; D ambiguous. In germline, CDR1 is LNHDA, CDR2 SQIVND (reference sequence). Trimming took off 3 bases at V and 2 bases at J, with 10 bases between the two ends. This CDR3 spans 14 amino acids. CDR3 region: CASSIAVLNYGYTF. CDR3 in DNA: TGTGCCAGTAGTATCGCAGTCCTCAACTATGGCTACACCTTC.

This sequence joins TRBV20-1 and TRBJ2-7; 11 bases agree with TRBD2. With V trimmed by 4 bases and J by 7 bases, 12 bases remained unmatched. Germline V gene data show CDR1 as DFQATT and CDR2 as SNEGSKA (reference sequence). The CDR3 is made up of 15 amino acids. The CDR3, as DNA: TGCAGTGCTACCCTAGCGGGGGGAGCCGGCGTTGAGCAGTACTTC. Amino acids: CSATLAGGAGVEQYF.

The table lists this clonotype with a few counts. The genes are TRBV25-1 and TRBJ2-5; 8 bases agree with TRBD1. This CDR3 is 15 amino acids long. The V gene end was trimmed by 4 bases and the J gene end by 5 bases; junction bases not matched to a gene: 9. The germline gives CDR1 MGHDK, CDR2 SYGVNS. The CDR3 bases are TGTGCCAGCAGTGCTCCCCAGGGGGCTGGGGAGACCCAGTACTTC. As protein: CASSAPQGAGETQYF.

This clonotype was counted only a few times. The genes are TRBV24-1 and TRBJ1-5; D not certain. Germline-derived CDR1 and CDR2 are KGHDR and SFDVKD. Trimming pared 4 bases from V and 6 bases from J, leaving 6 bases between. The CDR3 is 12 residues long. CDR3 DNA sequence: TGTGCCACCAGTGACGGTATTCAGCCCCAGCATTTT. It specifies CATSDGIQPQHF.

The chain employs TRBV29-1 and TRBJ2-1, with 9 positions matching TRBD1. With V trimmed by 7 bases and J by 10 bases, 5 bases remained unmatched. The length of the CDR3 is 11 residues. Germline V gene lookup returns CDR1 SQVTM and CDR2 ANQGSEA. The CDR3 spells CSAGTGQEQFF. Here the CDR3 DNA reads TGCAGCGCAGGGACAGGGCAGGAGCAGTTCTTC.